The 25 T cell receptor beta chains in this list originate from one sample, sequenced in a study of CD8+ T cells in alopecia areata (dated by TCRdb to between 2018 and 2020). The time point label, read with the paper, signifies: around 24 weeks on oral tofacitinib. Taken with the paper, the label for treatment or condition translates to: oral pan-JAK inhibitor, 5-10 mg twice daily. The library relied on the immunoSEQ multiplex PCR assay. To provide template for TCR sequencing, every sample had RNA extracted and reverse transcribed into cDNA. Sourced from immuneACCESS, this table was stored by TCRdb with only in-frame sequences that have V and J called. A share of the clones is absent; for the studies checked, an unresolved V gene accounts for under half, and the remainder has no known explanation. This sample comprises 170,000 or so clones, roughly 50% of them detected only once. Jointly, the top ten make up over 9.5% of the sample.

This sample comprised CD8+ T cells sorted from blood, obtained at week 24, from a patient treated with tofacitinib. These receptor sequences come from a human donor with alopecia areata.

The chain couples TRBV6-6 to TRBJ1-2; D is uncertain. Germline loops: CDR1 MNHNY, CDR2 SVGAGI (reference sequence). The CDR3 is made up of 15 amino acids. V was shortened by 5 bases and J by 4 bases, with 17 bases between the two germline ends. In DNA form, the CDR3 reads TGTGCCAGCAGTCCCTCTCCCGGGAGCCTCTATGGCTACACCTTC. Translating it yields CASSPSPGSLYGYTF.

The rearrangement uses TRBV29-1 and TRBJ1-2; D unresolved. Germline V gene data show CDR1 as SQVTM and CDR2 as ANQGSEA. V was trimmed by 3 bases and J by 0 bases, leaving 5 bases between them. The CDR3 length is 12 residues. The CDR3 loop is CSVEVANYGYTF. CDR3 DNA: TGCAGCGTTGAGGTAGCTAACTATGGCTACACCTTC.

This clone was seen at least ten times. This rearrangement joins TRBV10-3 to TRBJ1-5; the match to TRBD1 covers 10 bases. Germline values: CDR1 ENHRY, CDR2 SYGVKD. This CDR3 comprises 15 residues. With V trimmed by 2 bases and J by 4 bases, 2 bases remained unmatched. This CDR3 reads CAISEGDRGNQPQHF. The DNA of the CDR3 is TGTGCCATCAGTGAGGGGGACAGGGGAAATCAGCCCCAGCATTTT.

This clone was observed a few times. The CDR3: CSVGTGTRNNEQFF. In DNA form, the CDR3 reads TGCAGCGTAGGGACCGGGACTAGAAACAATGAGCAGTTCTTC. This chain links TRBV29-1 with TRBJ2-1; 8 nucleotides match TRBD2. This CDR3 is 14 amino acids long. The V segment lost 6 bases and the J segment 5 bases; nucleotides outside the gene matches: 9. Per germline, CDR1 SQVTM and CDR2 ANQGSEA.

V gene TRBV6-5 combines with J gene TRBJ2-6; D unresolved. V lost 4 bases, J lost 0 bases, and 7 bases lay in between. The CDR3 consists of 15 residues. Germline values: CDR1 MNHEY, CDR2 SVGAGI. The CDR3 region is CASSLAASGANVLTF. The CDR3 DNA sequence: TGTGCCAGCAGTTTGGCAGCCTCTGGGGCCAACGTCCTGACTTTC.

The V and J genes are TRBV3-1 (or the pseudogene TRBV3-2) and TRBJ2-1; D gene uncertain. Germline CDR1 is LGHDT and CDR2 is YNNKEL (reference sequence). Trimming removed 6 bases at V and 11 bases at J, with 5 bases between. The CDR3 is 9 residues long. CDR3 amino acids: CASREQQFF. The CDR3 DNA sequence: TGTGCCAGCAGGGAACAGCAGTTCTTC.

The genes are TRBV19 and TRBJ2-7, with D unresolved. Germline CDR1 and CDR2: LNHDA and SQIVND (reference sequence). There are 15 residues in the CDR3. Trimming took 0 bases from V and 3 from J, leaving 12 bases between them. CDR3 sequence (DNA): TGTGCCAGTAGTATAGATGTATCACCGAACTACGAGCAGTACTTC. Amino acid sequence: CASSIDVSPNYEQYF.

Only a few counts were recorded for this clone. The V and J genes are TRBV30 and TRBJ2-7, with a tentative D call TRBD2 (6 bases). The CDR3 is made up of 12 amino acids. V lost 7 bases and J lost 3, with 13 bases in between. Per germline, CDR1 GTSNPN and CDR2 SVGIG (reference sequence). CDR3 in amino acids: CASIKGLYEQYF. The CDR3 coding sequence is TGTGCCTCCATTAAGGGACTCTACGAGCAGTACTTC.

The V call is TRBV2, the J call TRBJ1-5; 7 positions match TRBD1. CDR1 is SNHLY and CDR2 is FYNNEI in the germline V gene. V was clipped by 4 bases and J by 7 bases; unmatched bases: 10. This CDR3 region has 15 residues. For the CDR3, the DNA is TGTGCCAGCAGTGGCACGACAGGGTGGGAGCAGCCCCAGCATTTT. This translates into CASSGTTGWEQPQHF. The variable domain in full, completed from reference TRBV2 and TRBJ1-5, reads EPEVTQTPSHQVTQMGQEVILRCVPISNHLYFYWYRQILGQKVEFLVSFYNNEISEKSEIFDDQFSVERPDGSNFTLKIRSTKLEDSAMYFCASSGTTGWEQPQHFGDGTRLSIL.

The rearrangement links TRBV7-9 to TRBJ2-3, with no clear D. CDR1 SEHNR and CDR2 FQNEAQ come from the germline V gene (reference sequence). The CDR3 loop spans 15 amino acids. V was shortened by 8 bases and J by 4 bases, with 19 bases between the two germline ends. The CDR3 loop is CASSPFSLPADTQYF. The CDR3 DNA sequence: TGTGCCAGCTCCCCATTTTCCCTACCCGCAGATACGCAGTATTTT.

This clone occurred many times. The rearrangement links TRBV6-6 to TRBJ1-3; the D is unclear. Per the germline V gene, CDR1 is MNHNY and CDR2 is SVGAGI (reference sequence). Trimming removed 3 bases from V and 1 base from J, with 7 bases in between. The CDR3 contains 14 residues. CDR3 sequence reads: CASSYGRSGNTIYF. The CDR3 DNA reads TGTGCCAGCAGTTATGGGAGATCTGGAAACACCATATATTTT.

The CDR3 nucleotides are TGTGCCAGCAGTTATGACAGCCCGGTAGAGACCCAGTACTTC. It codes for CASSYDSPVETQYF. The chain uses TRBV6-5 and TRBJ2-5, with D perhaps TRBD1 (5 bases). The CDR3 contains 14 residues. Germline CDR1 reads MNHEY; CDR2 reads SVGAGI. Trimming left V 3 bases short and J 4 bases short, with 12 bases between.

V usage is TRBV25-1 and J usage is TRBJ2-1; D gene unclear. CDR1 is MGHDK, CDR2 SYGVNS, per germline. This CDR3 comprises 18 residues. V was cut by 2 bases and J by 1 base, with 18 bases left in between. The CDR3 here is CASSEIGHGPESYNEQFF. In nucleotides, the CDR3 is TGTGCCAGCAGTGAAATAGGCCATGGTCCCGAGTCCTACAATGAGCAGTTCTTC. The full variable domain, rest sourced from reference TRBV25-1 and TRBJ2-1, is EADIYQTPRYLVIGTGKKITLECSQTMGHDKMYWYQQDPGMELHLIHYSYGVNSTEKGDLSSESTVSRIRTEHFPLTLESARPSHTSQYLCASSEIGHGPESYNEQFFGPGTRLTVL.

This clone was detected only a few times. V usage is TRBV5-1 and J usage is TRBJ1-1; maybe TRBD1 (5 bases). From germline, CDR1 is SGHRS and CDR2 YFSETQ. The ends were cut back, 0 bases at V and 3 bases at J, with 12 bases in the middle. The CDR3 length is 15 residues. CDR3 protein: CASSLEGTGDTEAFF. The CDR3 DNA follows: TGCGCCAGCAGCTTGGAAGGGACGGGGGACACTGAAGCTTTCTTT.

This clone came up a few times. The chain is built from TRBV15 and TRBJ2-3; 8 bases line up with TRBD2. Germline V gene lookup returns CDR1 LNHNV and CDR2 YYDKDF (reference sequence). Losses at the gene ends were 3 bases for V and 3 bases for J; bases not matched to a gene: 5. CDR3 size: 15 residues. CDR3 protein: CATSSKRGQTDTQYF. The DNA for the CDR3 is TGTGCCACCAGCAGTAAGCGGGGGCAAACAGATACGCAGTATTTT.

This clone was picked up a small number of times. This sequence joins TRBV29-1 and TRBJ2-3; D is possibly TRBD1 or TRBD2 (5 bases each). Trimming removed 8 bases at V and 6 bases at J, with 21 bases between. The CDR3 is 14 residues long. Germline CDR1 SQVTM, CDR2 ANQGSEA. CDR3 DNA: TGCAGCACCGAACTTTGGGACGACAAGGATACGCAGTATTTT. It specifies CSTELWDDKDTQYF.

This chain links TRBV13 with TRBJ1-2; D is uncertain. This CDR3 region has 13 residues. Germline V gives CDR1 PRHDT, CDR2 FYEKMQ (reference sequence). Deletions cut 5 bases from V and 4 bases from J, with 11 bases between. In DNA form, the CDR3 reads TGTGCCAGCAGCCCCGAATGGGTCTATGGCTACACCTTC. It translates to CASSPEWVYGYTF.

The V gene is TRBV4-1, the J gene TRBJ2-1; 8 nucleotides match TRBD1. The V and J ends lost 1 base and 8 bases, in that order; junction bases with no gene match: 1. Per germline, CDR1 MGHRA and CDR2 YSYEKL. The CDR3 contains 13 residues. This CDR3 is CASSQGTGYEQFF. The CDR3 DNA reads TGCGCCAGCAGCCAAGGGACAGGGTATGAGCAGTTCTTC.

This sequence joins TRBV11-2 and TRBJ2-7; TRBD1 matches 7 bases. CDR1 is SGHAT, CDR2 FQNNGV, per germline. The CDR3 has 14 amino acids. V trimming: 1 base; J trimming: 3 bases; junction bases outside the gene matches: 3. The CDR3 is CASSLGQGLYEQYF. As DNA, the CDR3 is TGTGCCAGCAGCTTAGGACAGGGCCTCTACGAGCAGTACTTC.

This clone was seen a few times. The chain uses TRBV10-3 and TRBJ2-7, with D perhaps matching TRBD2 (6 bases). Deletions cut 6 bases from V and 3 bases from J, with 18 bases between. The CDR3 extends over 15 amino acids. CDR1 and CDR2 (germline): ENHRY, SYGVKD. The CDR3 region has the DNA TGTGCCATCAGCCCTAGAGACGGAGGGAGCTACGAGCAGTACTTC. Protein product: CAISPRDGGSYEQYF.

The table lists this clone with a few counts. The V gene is TRBV29-1, the J gene TRBJ2-3; D remains unclear. This CDR3 is 14 amino acids long. Trimming stripped 4 bases from V and 3 bases from J, with 14 bases between. In germline, CDR1 is SQVTM, CDR2 ANQGSEA. The CDR3 nucleotides are TGCAGCGTTGGTGGGTTAGGGTGGACAGATACGCAGTATTTT. Its protein is CSVGGLGWTDTQYF.

This clone was seen a handful of times. Other DNA sequences in this sample translate to the same CDR3. The rearrangement uses TRBV4-1 and TRBJ2-7; D is possibly TRBD2 (5 bases). Per germline, CDR1 MGHRA and CDR2 YSYEKL. V was clipped by 1 base and J by 4 bases, with 8 bases between them. The CDR3 covers 13 residues. The CDR3 region has the DNA TGCGCCAGCAGCCAAGGCCTAGCTTACGAGCAGTACTTC. This codes for CASSQGLAYEQYF.

The CDR3 loop is CASSALEGKTQYF. CDR3 nucleotide sequence: TGTGCCAGCAGCGCTCTGGAAGGGAAGACCCAGTACTTC. The J gene is TRBJ2-5, the V gene TRBV5-6; D gene ambiguous. The CDR3 has 13 residues. V gave up 4 bases and J gave up 6 bases, with 13 bases separating them. The germline gives CDR1 SGHDT, CDR2 YYEEEE. The full variable domain, in which reference TRBV5-6 and TRBJ2-5 provide the parts outside the CDR3, is DAGVTQSPTHLIKTRGQQVTLRCSPKSGHDTVSWYQQALGQGPQFIFQYYEEEERQRGNFPDRFSGHQFPNYSSELNVNALLLGDSALYLCASSALEGKTQYFGPGTRLLVL.

The chain links TRBV9 to TRBJ1-2; D is unresolved. Germline CDR1 and CDR2: SGDLS and YYNGEE. V was pared by 0 bases and J by 6 bases, with 15 bases between. The CDR3 sequence is 15 residues long. CDR3 in DNA: TGTGCCAGCAGCGTAGCGGTTCACGTTGGGGATGGCTACACCTTC. The encoded protein is CASSVAVHVGDGYTF.

V usage is TRBV4-1 and J usage is TRBJ2-7, with 8 bases that match TRBD1. This CDR3 region has 15 residues. Germline loops: CDR1 MGHRA, CDR2 YSYEKL. The J segment lost 1 base and the V segment lost 1 base, leaving 3 bases of the junction unmatched. CDR3 protein: CASSQVQGESYEQYF. The CDR3, as DNA: TGCGCCAGCAGCCAAGTACAGGGGGAATCCTACGAGCAGTACTTC.